The 8 T cell receptor beta chains listed next were all sequenced from one sample in a study of hypomethylating agent response in myelodysplastic syndrome. TCRdb's table, derived via immunoSEQ multiplex PCR, lists solely in-frame clones and lacks some. The repertoire holds about 4,500 clones, with about 81% as singletons. The sequenced sample was bone marrow, obtained before or after starting hypomethylating agent treatment for myelodysplastic syndrome (not recorded which). These receptors all stem from a human donor with myelodysplastic syndrome.

This clone occurred a few times. This chain connects TRBV7-2 to TRBJ1-2; D is possibly TRBD1 (6 bases). Trimming removed 9 bases at V and 4 bases at J, with 24 bases between. The germline V gene encodes CDR1 SGHTA and CDR2 FQGNSA. CDR3 length: 16 residues. The CDR3 is CARVREGAGASYGYTF. CDR3 sequence (DNA): TGTGCCAGGGTAAGGGAAGGGGCAGGGGCTAGCTATGGCTACACCTTC.

This chain joins TRBV7-9 and TRBJ2-5; D gene ambiguous. From germline, CDR1 is SEHNR and CDR2 FQNEAQ (reference sequence). The CDR3 runs to 13 residues. The ends were cut back, 1 base at V and 4 bases at J, with 7 bases in the middle. The CDR3, as DNA: TGTGCCAGCAGCTTAGTGGTCCCAGAGACCCAGTACTTC. Translation: CASSLVVPETQYF.

The chain recombines TRBV5-1 with TRBJ2-7; 16 bases line up with TRBD2. CDR1 is SGHRS, CDR2 YFSETQ, per germline. CDR3 length equals 18 residues. With V trimmed by 8 bases and J by 9 bases, 20 bases remained unmatched. The CDR3 DNA reads TGCGCCAGTCAACGCGGGACTAGCGGGGGGGTACAATACGACGGGCAGTACTTC. It is translated as CASQRGTSGGVQYDGQYF.

The V gene is TRBV5-6, the J gene TRBJ2-6, with a weak D call TRBD1 (5 bases). V lost 3 bases and J lost 0, with 16 bases in between. There are 18 residues in the CDR3. Germline assignment: CDR1 SGHDT and CDR2 YYEEEE. CDR3 loop: CASSSTGQYRSGANVLTF. DNA for the CDR3: TGTGCCAGCAGCTCTACAGGCCAATACCGCTCTGGGGCCAACGTCCTGACTTTC.

This clone has only one observation. V and J are TRBV5-6 and TRBJ1-2; possible D gene TRBD1, 5 bases. Germline loops: CDR1 SGHDT, CDR2 YYEEEE. The CDR3 has 16 residues. With 2 bases removed from V and 6 bases from J, the gap between germline ends came to 20 bases. DNA of the CDR3: TGTGCCAGCAGCTTCCTCGCCCCAGCGGGGGGAAATGGCTACACCTTC. It translates to CASSFLAPAGGNGYTF.

This rearrangement joins TRBV9 to TRBJ2-1; weak D call: TRBD1 (7 bases). Trimming stripped 4 bases from V and 6 bases from J, with 14 bases between. This CDR3 spans 14 amino acids. Germline V gene data show CDR1 as SGDLS and CDR2 as YYNGEE. CDR3: CASSSRQGGNEQFF. In nucleotides, the CDR3 is TGTGCCAGCAGCTCCCGACAGGGAGGCAATGAGCAGTTCTTC.

Judged by abundance, this clone is medium-sized. The chain uses TRBV6-1 and TRBJ1-1, with a tentative D call TRBD1 (6 bases). V lost 4 bases to trimming and J lost 0 bases, with 15 bases between them. CDR1 is MNHNS and CDR2 is SASEGT in the germline V gene. The CDR3 has 16 residues. CDR3: CASSVPGHGMNTEAFF. The CDR3 DNA sequence: TGTGCCAGCAGTGTCCCGGGACACGGGATGAACACTGAAGCTTTCTTT.

This chain connects TRBV2 to TRBJ2-7; D uncertain. Trimming stripped 4 bases from V and 6 bases from J, with 4 bases between. The CDR3 runs to 10 residues. CDR1 and CDR2 (germline): SNHLY, FYNNEI. The DNA for the CDR3 is TGTGCCAGCAGTGTGGTCGAGCAGTACTTC. Amino acids: CASSVVEQYF.